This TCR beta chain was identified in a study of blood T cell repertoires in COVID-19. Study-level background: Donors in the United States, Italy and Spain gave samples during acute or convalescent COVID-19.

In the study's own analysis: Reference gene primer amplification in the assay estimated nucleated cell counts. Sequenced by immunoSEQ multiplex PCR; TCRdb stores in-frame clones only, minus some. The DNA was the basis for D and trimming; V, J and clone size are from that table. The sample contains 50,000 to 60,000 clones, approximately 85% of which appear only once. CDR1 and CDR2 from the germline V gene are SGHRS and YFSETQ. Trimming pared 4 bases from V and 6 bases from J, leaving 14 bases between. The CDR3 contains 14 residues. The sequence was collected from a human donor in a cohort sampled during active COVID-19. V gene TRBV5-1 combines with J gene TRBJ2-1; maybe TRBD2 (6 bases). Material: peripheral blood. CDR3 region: CASSPGLLGNEQFF. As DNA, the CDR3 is TGCGCCAGCAGCCCGGGACTTCTGGGCAATGAGCAGTTCTTC.